This T cell receptor (beta chain) was found in a study of technical replicates of blood from a handful of donors. This table comes from immunoSEQ multiplex PCR, and its TCRdb copy is limited to in-frame clones, with some not included. Of approximately 15,000 clones in the sample, approximately 80% were seen once. V shed 7 bases and J shed 1 base, with 10 bases lying between them. CDR3 length equals 13 residues. CDR1 is MNHNY and CDR2 is SVGAGI in the germline V gene (reference sequence). The sample taken for sequencing was PBMCs. This TCR was sampled from a human donor in good health. The rearrangement joins TRBV6-6 to TRBJ2-5; a possible D gene is TRBD1 (5 bases). CDR3: CASTQTVQETQYF. CDR3 sequence (DNA): TGTGCCAGCACCCAGACAGTCCAAGAGACCCAGTACTTC.